This T cell receptor beta chain was sequenced during a study of glioma-infiltrating T cells after dendritic cell vaccination. Turning to the study itself: Patients received autologous tumor lysate-pulsed dendritic cell vaccination between about 2002 and 2013.

Clones were sequenced by immunoSEQ multiplex PCR, and TCRdb holds only the in-frame ones, with some missing. The table shows around 96,000 clones, with 70% to 80% occurring only once. Looked up from germline, CDR1 is SGHDT and CDR2 is YYEEEE. V was pared by 4 bases and J by 3 bases, with 14 bases between. The CDR3 has 15 amino acids. The sequencing here drew on blood, taken before dendritic cell vaccination. The clonotype comes from a human donor with glioblastoma. This chain links TRBV5-6 with TRBJ2-1; a weak D match, TRBD1 (6 bases). The CDR3 protein is CASSLGTTVYNEQFF. In DNA form, the CDR3 reads TGTGCCAGCAGCCTCGGGACAACAGTCTACAATGAGCAGTTCTTC.